Shown below are 29 T cell receptor beta chains from a single sample sequenced in a study of Ad26.COV2.S vaccination and SARS-CoV-2 variants. Indicated treatment: over 15 received Ad26.COV2.S at low or high dose, single or two shots; about 5 received placebo; per-sample allocation not given. Repertoires come from day 63 after the first vaccine or placebo injection. This table comes from immunoSEQ multiplex PCR, and its TCRdb copy is limited to in-frame clones, with some not included. The sample lists 440,000 or so clones; less than 95% were seen once. The sequenced sample was peripheral blood, obtained in a trial of Ad26.COV2.S vaccine versus placebo. These receptors were taken from a person aged 18 to 59 who received the Ad26.COV2.S COVID-19 vaccine or a placebo.

This chain uses TRBV6-5 with TRBJ2-5; maybe TRBD1 (6 bases). CDR3 length: 14 residues. The germline CDR1 and CDR2 sequences are MNHEY and SVGAGI. V was cut by 6 bases and J by 2 bases, with 13 bases left in between. The CDR3 spells CASSLQGFQETQYF. CDR3 DNA sequence: TGTGCCAGCAGCCTTCAGGGGTTTCAAGAGACCCAGTACTTC.

Remarks on this clone: The conserved phenylalanine or tryptophan is not found at the CDR3 terminus, so this likely reflects a read error. It is unclear where the CDR3 begins or ends on the DNA, so no DNA is shown, and the CDR3 is as TCRdb lists it. The chain couples TRBV28 to TRBJ2-3; TRBD2 reflects the table's D call only, with no check against the DNA. Germline V CDR1 and CDR2: MDHEN, SYDVKM. The CDR3 contains 12 residues when both ends are counted. CDR3 amino acids: CASSLTSGKASL.

The chain links TRBV28 to TRBJ2-1, with TRBD2 matching over 13 bases. CDR1 is MDHEN and CDR2 is SYDVKM in the germline V gene. V was clipped by 10 bases and J by 9 bases; unmatched bases: 12. The CDR3 has 15 amino acids. The CDR3 nucleotides read TGTGCCACCAAACTCTCGGGACTAGCGGGGACTGAGCAGTTCTTC. This translates into CATKLSGLAGTEQFF.

This rearrangement joins TRBV3-1 (or the pseudogene TRBV3-2) to TRBJ2-1; D may be TRBD2 (6 bases). The CDR3 runs to 13 residues. Per germline, CDR1 LGHDT and CDR2 YNNKEL (reference sequence). V lost 4 bases to trimming and J lost 7 bases, with 11 bases between them. The chain's CDR3 is CASSRDGRNEQFF. The CDR3 DNA is TGTGCCAGCAGCCGGGACGGGAGAAATGAGCAGTTCTTC.

The chain couples TRBV7-9 to TRBJ2-6; TRBD1 matches at 7 bases. Germline assignment: CDR1 SEHNR and CDR2 FQNEAQ (reference sequence). The CDR3 has 19 residues. V shed 7 bases and J 1 base; nucleotides not matched to a gene: 16. The chain's CDR3 is CASTFSRGTVISGANVLTF. CDR3 nucleotides: TGTGCCAGCACCTTTTCTAGAGGGACAGTCATATCTGGGGCCAACGTCCTGACTTTC.

The chain recombines TRBV19 with TRBJ1-2; TRBD1 agrees at 7 bases. CDR3 size: 16 residues. Germline loops: CDR1 LNHDA, CDR2 SQIVND (reference sequence). Losses at the gene ends were 10 bases for V and 4 bases for J; bases not matched to a gene: 18. CDR3 amino acids: CATPTSSGGRGYGYTF. As DNA, the CDR3 is TGTGCCACCCCAACCTCCTCAGGGGGAAGAGGCTATGGCTACACCTTC. The full variable domain, its missing parts supplied by reference TRBV19 and TRBJ1-2, is DGGITQSPKYLFRKEGQNVTLSCEQNLNHDAMYWYRQDPGQGLRLIYYSQIVNDFQKGDIAEGYSVSREKKESFPLTVTSAQKNPTAFYLCATPTSSGGRGYGYTFGSGTRLTVV.

With respect to this clone: At the DNA level, this CDR3 is encoded by other sequences in the same sample as well. The genes are TRBV19 and TRBJ2-7, with 8 nucleotides matching TRBD1. The CDR3 is made up of 14 amino acids. V was clipped by 4 bases and J by 0 bases; unmatched bases: 2. Germline V lookup: CDR1 LNHDA, CDR2 SQIVND (reference sequence). As DNA, the CDR3 is TGTGCCAGTAGTACAGGACAGGGCTCCTACGAGCAGTACTTC. This codes for CASSTGQGSYEQYF.

This chain links TRBV19 with TRBJ2-7; 12 positions agree with TRBD2. The junction had 4 bases not matched to a gene; V was cut back by 5 bases and J by 2 bases. Germline CDR1 reads LNHDA; CDR2 reads SQIVND (reference sequence). The CDR3 totals 15 residues. CDR3 amino acids: CASSPGLAGTYEQYF. In DNA, the CDR3 is TGTGCCAGTAGTCCAGGACTAGCGGGAACCTACGAGCAGTACTTC.

This clone was detected once. The CDR3 DNA reads TGTGCCAGCAAGGGACAGGCCTCCTACAATGAGCAGTTCTTC. Amino acids: CASKGQASYNEQFF. The chain couples TRBV28 to TRBJ2-1; TRBD1 aligns across 8 bases. J gave up 0 bases and V 7 bases, and 2 bases lay outside the gene matches. The CDR3 spans 14 residues. The germline V gene has CDR1 MDHEN and CDR2 SYDVKM.

This chain joins TRBV15 and TRBJ2-1, with a possible D match to TRBD1 (6 bases). Deletions cut 4 bases from V and 2 bases from J, with 15 bases between. Germline assignment: CDR1 LNHNV and CDR2 YYDKDF (reference sequence). The CDR3 has 16 amino acids. The DNA of the CDR3 is TGTGCCACCAGCACCCGGACAGTTTCGCCCTACAATGAGCAGTTCTTC. As protein: CATSTRTVSPYNEQFF.

The chain has TRBV7-9 and TRBJ2-5; D gene ambiguous. This CDR3 is built from 11 residues. CDR1 is SEHNR, CDR2 FQNEAQ, per germline (reference sequence). V was trimmed by 2 bases and J by 7 bases, leaving 5 bases between them. The CDR3 DNA follows: TGTGCCAGCAGCTTATTTGGGACCCAGTACTTC. It is translated as CASSLFGTQYF.

The chain joins TRBV15 to TRBJ1-2, with 7 nucleotides matching TRBD1. Trimming cost V 6 bases and J 2 bases; bases outside gene matches: 9. The CDR3 has 15 residues. Germline V gene data show CDR1 as LNHNV and CDR2 as YYDKDF (reference sequence). The CDR3 bases are TGTGCCACCAGTCCGAACAGGGGAGTCAACTATGGCTACACCTTC. Translated, it gives CATSPNRGVNYGYTF.

This rearrangement joins TRBV9 to TRBJ2-2; 8 bases line up with TRBD2. The CDR3 has 14 amino acids. The V gene's germline CDR1 is SGDLS and CDR2 YYNGEE. V shed 4 bases and J 4 bases; nucleotides not matched to a gene: 3. The chain's CDR3 is CASSPGTSTGELFF. The CDR3 nucleotides read TGTGCCAGCAGCCCCGGGACTAGCACCGGGGAGCTGTTTTTT.

This chain uses TRBV9 with TRBJ2-3; 10 bases are a match to TRBD2. Unmatched junction bases numbered 10, after V lost 0 bases and J lost 6 bases. The CDR3 is made up of 17 amino acids. Germline CDR1 and CDR2: SGDLS and YYNGEE. This CDR3 reads CASSVDLTSGILDTQYF. DNA for the CDR3: TGTGCCAGCAGCGTAGATTTAACTAGCGGGATTTTGGATACGCAGTATTTT.

CDR3 sequence reads: CASSQGPKDDHGYTF. The CDR3 bases are TGTGCCAGCAGCCAAGGACCCAAGGACGACCATGGCTACACCTTC. The chain couples TRBV4-2 to TRBJ1-2; D unresolved. CDR3 length: 15 amino acids. In germline, CDR1 is LGHNA, CDR2 YNFKEQ. Trimming took 1 base from V and 6 from J, leaving 15 bases between them.

The chain links TRBV4-3 to TRBJ1-5; no firm D call. This CDR3 has 14 amino acids. V dropped 3 bases and J dropped 0 bases, with 6 bases sitting between them. Germline CDR1 is LGHNA and CDR2 is YSLEER. The CDR3 nucleotides read TGCGCCAGCAGCCAGGGATATAGCAATCAGCCCCAGCATTTT. This codes for CASSQGYSNQPQHF.

V is TRBV5-6 and J is TRBJ1-2, with 12 bases lining up with TRBD1. V shed 1 base, J shed 2 bases, and the junction held 12 bases outside the gene matches. Germline lookup yields CDR1 SGHDT and CDR2 YYEEEE. This CDR3 has 19 amino acids. CDR3 amino acids: CASSLSLPGQGAPNYGYTF. As DNA, the CDR3 is TGTGCCAGCAGCTTGTCCCTTCCGGGACAGGGGGCGCCCAACTATGGCTACACCTTC.

This clone was seen a single time. The rearrangement uses TRBV5-6 and TRBJ2-7; D tentatively reads TRBD1 or TRBD2 (5 bases each). Germline V lookup: CDR1 SGHDT, CDR2 YYEEEE. Trimming stripped 1 base from V and 5 bases from J, with 13 bases between. The CDR3 length is 14 residues. The CDR3 bases are TGTGCCAGCAGCTTGAGGGACGGGGTTAACGAGCAGTACTTC. Encoded protein: CASSLRDGVNEQYF.

V is TRBV7-9 and J is TRBJ2-3, with TRBD2 matching 7 bases. V dropped 5 bases and J dropped 2; count of bases not matched to a gene: 7. The CDR3 totals 15 residues. Germline V gene sequence: CDR1 SEHNR, CDR2 FQNEAQ (reference sequence). The CDR3 nucleotides read TGTGCCAGCAGCCTGGGCGGACTAGACACAGATACGCAGTATTTT. It specifies CASSLGGLDTDTQYF.

This sequence joins TRBV6-6 and TRBJ2-7, with D perhaps matching TRBD2 (6 bases). Trimming stripped 8 bases from V and 2 bases from J, with 10 bases between. Per the germline V gene, CDR1 is MNHNY and CDR2 is SVGAGI (reference sequence). The CDR3 extends over 12 amino acids. CDR3 sequence reads: CASRTGAYEQYF. In DNA, the CDR3 is TGTGCCAGCCGAACGGGGGCCTACGAGCAGTACTTC.

Remarks on this clone: Other DNA sequences in the sample encode the same CDR3. The chain carries TRBV19 and TRBJ2-7; no clear D. In germline, CDR1 is LNHDA, CDR2 SQIVND (reference sequence). There are 12 residues in the CDR3. V lost 6 bases to trimming and J lost 1 base, with 7 bases between them. The CDR3 spells CASSSPSYEQYF. The DNA for the CDR3 is TGTGCCAGTAGCTCCCCTTCCTACGAGCAGTACTTC. Variable domain in full (rest from reference TRBV19 and TRBJ2-7): DGGITQSPKYLFRKEGQNVTLSCEQNLNHDAMYWYRQDPGQGLRLIYYSQIVNDFQKGDIAEGYSVSREKKESFPLTVTSAQKNPTAFYLCASSSPSYEQYFGPGTRLTVT.

The chain employs TRBV28 and TRBJ1-5; TRBD1 is a possible D gene (5 bases). CDR1 and CDR2 (germline): MDHEN, SYDVKM. The ends were cut back, 7 bases at V and 2 bases at J, with 15 bases in the middle. This CDR3 has 15 residues. CDR3 sequence: CASISAGTGNQPQHF. CDR3 nucleotide sequence: TGTGCCAGCATCTCGGCGGGGACTGGCAATCAGCCCCAGCATTTT.

The rearrangement links TRBV6-5 to TRBJ1-2; D is unclear. Germline V gene sequence: CDR1 MNHEY, CDR2 SVGAGI. The V end was cut by 1 base, the J end by 0 bases, with 12 bases between. This CDR3 spans 16 amino acids. This CDR3 reads CASSYFLDGSNYGYTF. As DNA, the CDR3 is TGTGCCAGCAGTTACTTCCTGGACGGGTCTAACTATGGCTACACCTTC.

This clone was found once. CDR3 protein: CASRPQGVDEQYF. The CDR3 nucleotides read TGTGCCAGCAGGCCTCAGGGGGTCGACGAGCAGTACTTC. The chain uses TRBV28 and TRBJ2-7; 7 bases map to TRBD1. The germline CDR1 and CDR2 sequences are MDHEN and SYDVKM. This CDR3 is 13 amino acids long. J was trimmed by 5 bases and V by 6 bases; bases with no gene match: 7.

The chain combines TRBV6-2 or TRBV6-3 with TRBJ2-1, with 7 bases fitting TRBD2. CDR1 is MNHEY, CDR2 SVGEGT, per germline. The junction had 4 bases not matched to a gene; V was cut back by 4 bases and J by 4 bases. This CDR3 comprises 14 residues. This CDR3 reads CASSWGGGYNEQFF. The CDR3 nucleotides read TGTGCCAGCAGTTGGGGCGGGGGATACAATGAGCAGTTCTTC.

As for this clone: Other DNA sequences in this sample translate to the same CDR3. The chain combines TRBV11-3 with TRBJ2-3; 11 bases are shared with TRBD2. The V segment lost 2 bases and the J segment 3 bases; nucleotides outside the gene matches: 1. This CDR3 comprises 15 residues. Germline values: CDR1 SGHNT, CDR2 YENEEA. The CDR3, as DNA: TGTGCCAGCAGCTTAAGGACTAGCGGGACAGATACGCAGTATTTT. Protein sequence: CASSLRTSGTDTQYF. The full variable domain, with the rest looked up from reference TRBV11-3 and TRBJ2-3, is EAGVVQSPRYKIIEKKQPVAFWCNPISGHNTLYWYLQNLGQGPELLIRYENEEAVDDSQLPKDRFSAERLKGVDSTLKIQPAELGDSAVYLCASSLRTSGTDTQYFGPGTRLTVL.

This chain joins TRBV6-5 and TRBJ2-1; no firm D call. The CDR3 has 15 amino acids. From germline, CDR1 is MNHEY and CDR2 SVGAGI. Trimming stripped 5 bases from V and 4 bases from J, with 15 bases between. The CDR3 nucleotides are TGTGCCAGCAGTCTCCTAGGAACCGGGTACAATGAGCAGTTCTTC. Its translation: CASSLLGTGYNEQFF.

CDR3 region: CASSPGTGGSYEQYF. CDR3 nucleotides: TGCGCCAGCAGCCCCGGGACAGGGGGTTCCTACGAGCAGTACTTC. The V gene is TRBV4-1, the J gene TRBJ2-7, with TRBD1 identical over 11 bases. The J segment lost 1 base and the V segment lost 4 bases, leaving 3 bases of the junction unmatched. The CDR3 is 15 residues long. Germline V gives CDR1 MGHRA, CDR2 YSYEKL.

In the case of this clone: Other DNA sequences in the same sample also yield this CDR3. CDR3 residues: CASSRDRDYEQYF. The CDR3 bases are TGTGCCAGCAGCCGGGACAGGGACTACGAGCAGTACTTC. V gene TRBV6-5 combines with J gene TRBJ2-7; the match to TRBD1 covers 9 bases. Looked up from germline, CDR1 is MNHEY and CDR2 is SVGAGI. The CDR3 has 13 amino acids. J gave up 3 bases and V 6 bases, and 3 bases lay outside the gene matches.